This T cell receptor beta chain was captured by sequencing in a study of cytomegalovirus exposure and HLA in healthy donors. Study-level results: Apparent HLA restriction characterized most CMV-associated TCR beta chains in a later analysis. Exclusion applied to some V segments, including TRBV6-2 and TRBV6-3, as they were indistinguishable. Later analysis placed DRB1 highest and HLA-C lowest in TCR association rates, which differed by HLA locus.

The CDR3 covers 14 residues. Germline V gene sequence: CDR1 MNHNY, CDR2 SVGAGI (reference sequence). Trimming shortened V by 11 bases and J by 2 bases, and 18 bases separated the two germline ends. PCR was performed using 60 Vbeta and 13 Jbeta primers. Profiled with immunoSEQ multiplex PCR; TCRdb holds only in-frame clones, not every one. The table shows approximately 150,000 clones, with roughly 80% occurring only once. In the case of this clone: The antigen remains unidentified.

Sequencing input: PBMCs. The sequence was collected from a male donor in good health and CMV-seronegative. The chain is built from TRBV6-6 and TRBJ1-2; D is ambiguous. The CDR3 DNA follows: TGTGCCGCCACGACACCCGGGGAGAACTATGGCTACACCTTC. Translation gives CAATTPGENYGYTF.